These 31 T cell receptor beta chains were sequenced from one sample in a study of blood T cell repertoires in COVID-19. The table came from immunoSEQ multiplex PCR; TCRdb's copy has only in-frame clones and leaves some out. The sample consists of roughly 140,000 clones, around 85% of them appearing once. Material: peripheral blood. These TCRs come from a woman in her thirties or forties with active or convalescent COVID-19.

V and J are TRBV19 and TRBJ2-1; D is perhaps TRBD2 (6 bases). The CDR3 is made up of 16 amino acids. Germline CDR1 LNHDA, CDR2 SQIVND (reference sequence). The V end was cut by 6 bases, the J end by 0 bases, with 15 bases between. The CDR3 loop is CASSQLRESSYNEQFF. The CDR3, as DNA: TGTGCCAGTAGCCAACTACGGGAGAGCTCCTACAATGAGCAGTTCTTC.

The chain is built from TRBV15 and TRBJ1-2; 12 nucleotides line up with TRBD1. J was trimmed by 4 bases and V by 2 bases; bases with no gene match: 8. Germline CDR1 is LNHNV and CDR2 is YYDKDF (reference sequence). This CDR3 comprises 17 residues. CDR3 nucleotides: TGTGCCACCAGCAGACCCGGGACAGGGGGCGCGGGCTATGGCTACACCTTC. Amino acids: CATSRPGTGGAGYGYTF.

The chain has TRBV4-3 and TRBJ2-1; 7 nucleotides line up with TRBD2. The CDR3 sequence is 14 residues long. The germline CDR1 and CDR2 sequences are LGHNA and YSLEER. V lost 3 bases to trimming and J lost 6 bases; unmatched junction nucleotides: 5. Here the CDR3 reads CASSHRGGGNEQFF. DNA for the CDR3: TGCGCCAGCAGCCACCGCGGCGGGGGCAATGAGCAGTTCTTC.

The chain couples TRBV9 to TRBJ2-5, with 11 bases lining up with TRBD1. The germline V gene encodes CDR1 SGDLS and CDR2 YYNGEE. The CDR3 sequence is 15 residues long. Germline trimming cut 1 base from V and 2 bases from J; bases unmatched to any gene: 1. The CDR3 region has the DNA TGTGCCAGCAGCGTATGGGACAGGGGGCAAGAGACCCAGTACTTC. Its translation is CASSVWDRGQETQYF. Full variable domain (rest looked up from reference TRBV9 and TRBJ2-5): DSGVTQTPKHLITATGQRVTLRCSPRSGDLSVYWYQQSLDQGLQFLIQYYNGEERAKGNILERFSAQQFPDLHSELNLSSLELGDSALYFCASSVWDRGQETQYFGPGTRLLVL.

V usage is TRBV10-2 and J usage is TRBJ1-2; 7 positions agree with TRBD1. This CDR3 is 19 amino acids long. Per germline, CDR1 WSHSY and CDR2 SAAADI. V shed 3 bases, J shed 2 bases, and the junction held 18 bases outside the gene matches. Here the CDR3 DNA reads TGCGCCAGCAGTGATTCGGCGGGTGCGACAGGGAAAGTCAACTATGGCTACACCTTC. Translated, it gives CASSDSAGATGKVNYGYTF.

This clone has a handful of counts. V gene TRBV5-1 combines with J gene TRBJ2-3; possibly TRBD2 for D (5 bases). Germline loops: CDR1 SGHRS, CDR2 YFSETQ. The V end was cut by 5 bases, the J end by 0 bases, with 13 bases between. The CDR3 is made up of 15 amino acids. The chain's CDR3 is CASRGAVASTDTQYF. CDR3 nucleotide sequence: TGCGCCAGCAGGGGAGCCGTGGCTAGCACAGATACGCAGTATTTT.

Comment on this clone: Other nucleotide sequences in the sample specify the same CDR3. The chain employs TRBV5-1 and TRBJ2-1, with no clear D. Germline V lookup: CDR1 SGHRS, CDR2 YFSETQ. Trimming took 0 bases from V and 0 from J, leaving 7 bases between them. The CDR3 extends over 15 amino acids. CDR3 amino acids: CASSLGGFSYNEQFF. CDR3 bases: TGCGCCAGCAGCTTGGGCGGCTTCTCCTACAATGAGCAGTTCTTC.

The CDR3 DNA sequence: TGTGCCAGCAGCCCCCTCCTGGGGCCCAATCAGCCCCAGCATTTT. As protein: CASSPLLGPNQPQHF. The chain is built from TRBV6-5 and TRBJ1-5; D is possibly TRBD1 (5 bases). In germline, CDR1 is MNHEY, CDR2 SVGAGI. The CDR3 is made up of 15 amino acids. Trimming pared 6 bases from V and 3 bases from J, leaving 15 bases between.

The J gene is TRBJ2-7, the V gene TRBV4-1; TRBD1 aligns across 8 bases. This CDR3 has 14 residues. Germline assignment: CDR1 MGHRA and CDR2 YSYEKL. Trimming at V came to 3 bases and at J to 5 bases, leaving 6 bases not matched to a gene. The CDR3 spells CASSQVQGANEQYF. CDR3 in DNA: TGCGCCAGCAGCCAGGTTCAGGGGGCCAACGAGCAGTACTTC.

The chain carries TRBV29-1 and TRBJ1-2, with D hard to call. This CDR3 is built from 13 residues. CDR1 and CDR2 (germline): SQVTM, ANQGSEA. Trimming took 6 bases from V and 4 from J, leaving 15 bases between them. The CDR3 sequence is CSVPEIGPYGYTF. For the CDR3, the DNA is TGCAGCGTCCCGGAGATAGGTCCCTATGGCTACACCTTC.

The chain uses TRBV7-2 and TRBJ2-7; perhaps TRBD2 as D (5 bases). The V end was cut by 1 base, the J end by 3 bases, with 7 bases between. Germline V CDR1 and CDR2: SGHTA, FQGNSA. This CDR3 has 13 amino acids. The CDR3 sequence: CASSLGTYYEQYF. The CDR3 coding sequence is TGTGCCAGCAGCTTAGGGACTTACTACGAGCAGTACTTC.

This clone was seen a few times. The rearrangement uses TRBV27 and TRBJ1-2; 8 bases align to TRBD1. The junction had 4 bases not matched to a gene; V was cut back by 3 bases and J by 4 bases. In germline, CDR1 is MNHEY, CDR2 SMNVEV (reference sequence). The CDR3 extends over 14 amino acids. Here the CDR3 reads CASSFGQGTYGYTF. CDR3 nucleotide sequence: TGTGCCAGCAGTTTCGGACAGGGAACCTATGGCTACACCTTC.

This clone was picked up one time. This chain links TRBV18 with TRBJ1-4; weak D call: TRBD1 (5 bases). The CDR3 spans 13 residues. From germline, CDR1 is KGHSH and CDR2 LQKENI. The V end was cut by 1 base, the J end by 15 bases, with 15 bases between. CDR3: CASSPRLGEEVFF. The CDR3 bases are TGTGCCAGCTCACCACGCTTAGGGGAGGAAGTGTTTTTT. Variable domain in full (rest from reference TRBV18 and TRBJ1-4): NAGVMQNPRHLVRRRGQEARLRCSPMKGHSHVYWYRQLPEEGLKFMVYLQKENIIDESGMPKERFSAEFPKEGPSILRIQQVVRGDSAAYFCASSPRLGEEVFFGSGTQLSVL.

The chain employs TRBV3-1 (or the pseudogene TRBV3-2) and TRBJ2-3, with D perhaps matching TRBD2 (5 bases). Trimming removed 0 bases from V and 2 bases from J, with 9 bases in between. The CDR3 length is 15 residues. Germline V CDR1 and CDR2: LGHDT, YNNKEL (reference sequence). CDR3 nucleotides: TGTGCCAGCAGCCAAGACCAGCGGATCACAGATACGCAGTATTTT. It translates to CASSQDQRITDTQYF.

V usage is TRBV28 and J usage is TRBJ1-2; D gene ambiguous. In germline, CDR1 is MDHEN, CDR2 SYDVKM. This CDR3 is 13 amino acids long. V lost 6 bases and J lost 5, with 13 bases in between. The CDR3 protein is CASSTKEFYGYTF. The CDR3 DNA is TGTGCCAGCAGCACAAAGGAGTTTTATGGCTACACCTTC.

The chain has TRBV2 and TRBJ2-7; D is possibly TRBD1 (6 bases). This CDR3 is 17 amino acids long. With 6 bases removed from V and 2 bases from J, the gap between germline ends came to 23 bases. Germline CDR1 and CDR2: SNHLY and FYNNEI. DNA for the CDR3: TGTGCCAGCAGGAAAGGCTCCGGGACAAGAGGTACCTACGAGCAGTACTTC. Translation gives CASRKGSGTRGTYEQYF.

The CDR3 loop reads CAWRDRGKGGYTF. In nucleotides, the CDR3 is TGTGCCTGGAGAGACAGGGGGAAGGGTGGCTACACCTTC. This sequence joins TRBV30 and TRBJ1-2; 9 nucleotides line up with TRBD1. V was pared by 3 bases and J by 7 bases, with 6 bases of the junction left unmatched. CDR1 and CDR2 (germline): GTSNPN, SVGIG (reference sequence). CDR3 length: 13 residues.

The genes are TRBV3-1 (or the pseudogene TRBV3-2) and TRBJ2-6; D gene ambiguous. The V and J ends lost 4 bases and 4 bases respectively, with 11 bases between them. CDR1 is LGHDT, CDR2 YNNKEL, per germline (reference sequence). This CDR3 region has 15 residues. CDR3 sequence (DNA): TGTGCCAGCAGCCCAATAGCTGGGGGGGCCAACGTCCTGACTTTC. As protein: CASSPIAGGANVLTF.

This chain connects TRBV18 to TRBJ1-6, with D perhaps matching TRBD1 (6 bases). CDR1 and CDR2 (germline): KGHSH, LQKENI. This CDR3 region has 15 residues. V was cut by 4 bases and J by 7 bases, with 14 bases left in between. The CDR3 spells CASSQDTGRNSPLHF. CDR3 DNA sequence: TGTGCCAGCTCACAAGATACAGGGCGCAATTCACCCCTCCACTTT.

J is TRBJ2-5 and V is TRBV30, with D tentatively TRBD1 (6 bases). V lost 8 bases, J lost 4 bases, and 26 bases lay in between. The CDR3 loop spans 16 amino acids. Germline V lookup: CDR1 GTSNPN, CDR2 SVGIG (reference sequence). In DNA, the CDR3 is TGTGCCGGAAGAACCTGGGGGCCAAGTTGGGGAGAGACCCAGTACTTC. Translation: CAGRTWGPSWGETQYF.

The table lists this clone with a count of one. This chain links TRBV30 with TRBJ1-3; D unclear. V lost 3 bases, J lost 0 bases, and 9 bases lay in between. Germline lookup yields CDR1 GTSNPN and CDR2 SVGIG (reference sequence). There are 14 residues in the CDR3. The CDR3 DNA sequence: TGTGCCTGGAGCCCGGGGAACTCTGGAAACACCATATATTTT. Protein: CAWSPGNSGNTIYF.

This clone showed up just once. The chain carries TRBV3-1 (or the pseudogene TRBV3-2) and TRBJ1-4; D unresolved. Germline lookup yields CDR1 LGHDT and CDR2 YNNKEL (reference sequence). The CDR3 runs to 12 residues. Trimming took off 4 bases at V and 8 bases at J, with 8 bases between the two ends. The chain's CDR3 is CASSPLGEKLFF. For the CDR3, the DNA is TGTGCCAGCAGCCCCCTCGGGGAAAAACTGTTTTTT.

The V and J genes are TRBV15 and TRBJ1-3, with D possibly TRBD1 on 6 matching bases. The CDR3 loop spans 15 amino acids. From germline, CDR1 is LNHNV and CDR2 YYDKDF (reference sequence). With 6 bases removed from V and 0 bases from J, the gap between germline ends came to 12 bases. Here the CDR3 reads CATRQGLYSGNTIYF. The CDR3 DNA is TGTGCCACCAGACAGGGCCTCTACTCTGGAAACACCATATATTTT.

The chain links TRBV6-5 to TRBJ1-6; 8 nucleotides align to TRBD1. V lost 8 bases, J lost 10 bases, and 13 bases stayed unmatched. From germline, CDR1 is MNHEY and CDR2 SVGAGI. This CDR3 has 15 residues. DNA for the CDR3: TGTGCCAGCGACAGGGGCTCACCAGGGAGCTCACCCCTCCACTTT. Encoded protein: CASDRGSPGSSPLHF.

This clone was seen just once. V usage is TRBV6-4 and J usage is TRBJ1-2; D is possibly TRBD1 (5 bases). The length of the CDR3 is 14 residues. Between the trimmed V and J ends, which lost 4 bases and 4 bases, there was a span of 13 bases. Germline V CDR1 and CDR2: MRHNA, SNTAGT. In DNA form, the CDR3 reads TGTGCCAGCAGTGGATCGTCAGGGATCTATGGCTACACCTTC. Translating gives CASSGSSGIYGYTF.

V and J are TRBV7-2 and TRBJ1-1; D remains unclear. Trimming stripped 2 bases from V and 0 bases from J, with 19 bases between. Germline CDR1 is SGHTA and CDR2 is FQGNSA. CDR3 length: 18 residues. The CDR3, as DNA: TGTGCCAGCAGCTTAACACTATTCGGGGTCCCCATGAACACTGAAGCTTTCTTT. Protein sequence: CASSLTLFGVPMNTEAFF. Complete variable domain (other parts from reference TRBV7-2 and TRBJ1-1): GAGVSQSPSNKVTEKGKDVELRCDPISGHTALYWYRQSLGQGLEFLIYFQGNSAPDKSGLPSDRFSAERTGGSVSTLTIQRTQQEDSAVYLCASSLTLFGVPMNTEAFFGQGTRLTVV.

CDR3 bases: TGTGCCAGTAGTATAGATCTAAGGGGATTGGTGACCCGGGACAGGCGGACCGGGGAGCTGTTTTTT. Encoded protein: CASSIDLRGLVTRDRRTGELFF. This chain uses TRBV19 with TRBJ2-2, with TRBD1 identical over 8 bases. The CDR3 has 22 residues. V was pared by 0 bases and J by 5 bases, with 23 bases of the junction left unmatched. The V gene's germline CDR1 is LNHDA and CDR2 SQIVND (reference sequence).

CDR3 nucleotide sequence: TGTGCCAGCAGTGTAAACAATCAGCCCCAGCATTTT. It encodes CASSVNNQPQHF. V is TRBV2 and J is TRBJ1-5; D gene ambiguous. This CDR3 has 12 amino acids. The V end lost 4 bases, the J end lost 3 bases, and 4 bases lay between the germline ends. CDR1 is SNHLY, CDR2 FYNNEI, per germline.

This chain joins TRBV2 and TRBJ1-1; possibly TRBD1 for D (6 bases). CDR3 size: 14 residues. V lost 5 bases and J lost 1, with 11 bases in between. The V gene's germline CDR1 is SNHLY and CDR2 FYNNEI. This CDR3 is CASSRGRGNTEAFF. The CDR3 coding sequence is TGTGCCAGCAGTAGGGGCAGGGGGAACACTGAAGCTTTCTTT. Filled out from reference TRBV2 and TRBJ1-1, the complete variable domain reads EPEVTQTPSHQVTQMGQEVILRCVPISNHLYFYWYRQILGQKVEFLVSFYNNEISEKSEIFDDQFSVERPDGSNFTLKIRSTKLEDSAMYFCASSRGRGNTEAFFGQGTRLTVV.

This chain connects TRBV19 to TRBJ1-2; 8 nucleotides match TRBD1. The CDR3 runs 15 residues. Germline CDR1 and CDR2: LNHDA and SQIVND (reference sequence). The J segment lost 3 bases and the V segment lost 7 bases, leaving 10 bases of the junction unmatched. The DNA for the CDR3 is TGTGCCAGTACCCCGAACAGGGGGAACGACTATGGCTACACCTTC. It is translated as CASTPNRGNDYGYTF.

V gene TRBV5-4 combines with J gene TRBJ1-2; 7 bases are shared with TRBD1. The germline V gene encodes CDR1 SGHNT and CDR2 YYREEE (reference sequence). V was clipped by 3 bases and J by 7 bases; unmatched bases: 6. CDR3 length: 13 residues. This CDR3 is CASSSGTAPGYTF. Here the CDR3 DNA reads TGTGCCAGCAGCTCCGGGACAGCACCTGGCTACACCTTC.